These 21 T cell receptor beta chains share one sample of origin, sequenced in a study of tumor and adjacent non-tumor tissue in lung cancer. This sample's RNA came from whole unsorted tissue. Three rounds of nested PCR, following a modified ARM-PCR protocol, produced the TCRbeta library. TCRdb used MiXCR to reprocess the multiplex PCR reads, holding one entry per CDR3 protein. The sample shows under 150,000 distinct CDR3 sequences, around 65% of them seen only once. What was sequenced was lung tumor tissue. The source is a man aged 55 to 70 with small cell lung cancer.

Sample share makes this clonotype medium-sized (0.01 to 0.1%). This chain uses TRBV10-3 with TRBJ1-5, with D perhaps TRBD1 (6 bases). Germline V lookup: CDR1 ENHRY, CDR2 SYGVKD. This CDR3 region has 15 residues. The V and J ends lost 6 bases and 0 bases respectively, with 12 bases between them. The CDR3 region has the DNA TGTGCCATCAGCGAGGGACATAATAGCAATCAGCCCCAGCATTTT. This sequence encodes CAISEGHNSNQPQHF.

Note on this clonotype: A read error may account for a junction end that differs from germline. The rearrangement joins TRBV11-2 to TRBJ2-7, with 11 bases fitting TRBD2. The CDR3 is made up of 14 amino acids. Germline V gene lookup returns CDR1 SGHAT and CDR2 FQNNGV. CDR3 amino acids: CASSYTSGSVEHYF. CDR3 bases: TGTGCCAGCAGCTATACTAGCGGGAGTGTTGAGCACTACTTC.

The chain has TRBV20-1 and TRBJ1-1; D is undetermined. Between the trimmed V and J ends, which lost 5 bases and 4 bases, there was a span of 23 bases. The germline V gene encodes CDR1 DFQATT and CDR2 SNEGSKA (reference sequence). The CDR3 sequence is 16 residues long. CDR3 protein: CSARAGGSPGGTEAFF. The CDR3 DNA is TGCAGTGCTCGAGCTGGAGGGTCTCCGGGCGGCACTGAAGCTTTCTTT.

This clonotype was seen a few times. At one of its ends the junction is not consistent with the germline gene, which may arise from a read error. This chain uses TRBV11-2 with TRBJ1-1, with D possibly matching TRBD1 (6 bases). The CDR3 extends over 14 amino acids. CDR1 and CDR2 (germline): SGHAT, FQNNGV. For the CDR3, the DNA is TGTGCCGGCAGTCCTTTGGGTTGGGACACTGAAGCCTTCTTT. Its protein product is CAGSPLGWDTEAFF.

In its sample, this clonotype was seen many times. The chain recombines TRBV20-1 with TRBJ2-3; D gene unclear. Germline lookup yields CDR1 DFQATT and CDR2 SNEGSKA (reference sequence). This CDR3 is built from 18 residues. The V gene lost 6 bases and the J gene lost 2 bases, with 27 bases spanning the gap. The CDR3 DNA sequence: TGCAGTGCCACTCAACCCGCATCACGGAAGGCCCCCACAGATACGCAGTATTTT. It codes for CSATQPASRKAPTDTQYF.

Many counts were recorded for this clonotype. The rearrangement joins TRBV6-9 to TRBJ1-1; D unclear. V was cut by 8 bases and J by 8 bases, with 3 bases left in between. Germline values: CDR1 MNHGY, CDR2 SVAAGI. The CDR3 has 8 amino acids. The CDR3 loop reads CASGEAFF. The CDR3 coding sequence is TGTGCCAGCGGGGAAGCTTTCTTT.

A note on this clonotype: This may be a read error, as it is one base from a much larger clone. This sequence joins TRBV20-1 and TRBJ2-1; D is unclear. This CDR3 comprises 12 residues. In germline, CDR1 is DFQATT, CDR2 SNEGSKA (reference sequence). V lost 4 bases, J lost 3 bases, and 7 bases lay in between. CDR3 in DNA: TGCAGTGCTATCTGGGACTACAATGAGCAGTTCTTC. Protein product: CSAIWDYNEQFF.

With regard to this clonotype: This could be a read error, since a much larger clone is one nucleotide away. This chain connects TRBV12-3 or TRBV12-4 to TRBJ2-2; D uncertain. The V end was cut by 5 bases, the J end by 6 bases, with 13 bases between. The CDR3 covers 14 residues. The CDR3 DNA is TGTGCCAGCAGTCCAAAATCAAACGCCGGGGAGCTGTTTTTT. Amino acids: CASSPKSNAGELFF.

Comments on this clonotype: Without the conserved terminal phenylalanine or tryptophan, this CDR3 likely stems from a read error. No DNA is shown, since the ends of the CDR3 on it are uncertain; the CDR3 is the one TCRdb lists. The chain recombines TRBV11-1 with TRBJ2-1. Germline CDR1 and CDR2: SGHAT and FQDESV (reference sequence). The CDR3 is 14 residues long, counting both termini. CDR3 loop: CASSLAQVNKKQLY.

The table lists this clonotype with a few counts. This chain joins TRBV6-5 and TRBJ1-6; D not certain. Deletions cut 2 bases from V and 6 bases from J, with 11 bases between. Germline CDR1 is MNHEY and CDR2 is SVGAGI. The CDR3 has 15 residues. The CDR3 DNA follows: TGTGCCAGCAGTTACGGTCTCAGCCCTAATTCACCCCTCCACTTT. Translation gives CASSYGLSPNSPLHF.

The CDR3 coding sequence is TGTGCCATCAGTGGTCAGTATAGTGAGCAGTTCTTC. This encodes CAISGQYSEQFF. The chain carries TRBV10-3 and TRBJ2-1; unclear D gene. Per the germline V gene, CDR1 is ENHRY and CDR2 is SYGVKD. V was pared by 4 bases and J by 9 bases, with 10 bases between. The CDR3 runs to 12 residues.

This clonotype occurred many times. The genes are TRBV7-8 and TRBJ2-7; TRBD1 agrees at 8 bases. With 0 bases clipped from V and 1 base from J, the junction kept 2 bases outside the gene matches. CDR1 is SGHVS, CDR2 FQNEAQ, per germline. This CDR3 contains 15 residues. CDR3 loop: CASSLADRASYEQYF. The CDR3 DNA is TGTGCCAGCAGCTTAGCGGACAGGGCGTCCTACGAGCAGTACTTC.

Many counts were recorded for this clonotype. This sequence joins TRBV29-1 and TRBJ2-1; the D gene is possibly TRBD2 (6 bases). V was pared by 4 bases and J by 2 bases, with 12 bases between. Looked up from germline, CDR1 is SQVTM and CDR2 is ANQGSEA. The CDR3 extends over 14 amino acids. As DNA, the CDR3 is TGCAGCGTTGGCGGTAGCGGACCCTACAATGAGCAGTTCTTC. Its protein product is CSVGGSGPYNEQFF.

Note on this clonotype: A single base separates this from a much larger clone, so it may be a read error. The rearrangement uses TRBV7-8 and TRBJ2-2, with D perhaps TRBD2 (5 bases). CDR1 is SGHVS, CDR2 FQNEAQ, per germline. The CDR3 length is 13 residues. The CDR3 DNA reads as TGTGCCAGCAGCAACCCGTGGACCGGGGAGCTGTATTTT. Encoded protein: CASSNPWTGELYF.

A note on this clonotype: Being one base from a much bigger clone, this may be a read error. The CDR3 end shows no conserved phenylalanine or tryptophan, and so a read error is likely. The J gene is TRBJ1-1, the V gene TRBV5-1; perhaps TRBD1 as D (6 bases). V lost 5 bases and J lost 4, with 12 bases in between. Germline V gives CDR1 SGHRS, CDR2 YFSETQ. This CDR3 is built from 13 residues. In DNA, the CDR3 is TGCGCCAGCAGTTACGACAGGCTCACTGAAGCTTTCCTT. Translation: CASSYDRLTEAFL.

Concerning this clonotype itself: A much larger clone is a single base away; this may be a read error. The chain recombines TRBV10-3 with TRBJ2-1; D ambiguous. CDR3 length: 13 amino acids. The germline V gene has CDR1 ENHRY and CDR2 SYGVKD. V was clipped by 1 base and J by 9 bases, with 10 bases between them. The CDR3 spells CAISEWLLIEQFF. CDR3 bases: TGTGCCATCAGTGAGTGGCTCTTAATTGAGCAGTTCTTC.

This clonotype was seen repeatedly, ten times or more. CDR3 region: CASSLEQDNEQFF. DNA of the CDR3: TGTGCCAGCAGTTTGGAGCAAGACAATGAGCAGTTCTTC. This chain connects TRBV12-3 or TRBV12-4 to TRBJ2-1; D is uncertain. Trimming left V 3 bases short and J 5 bases short, with 8 bases between. The CDR3 contains 13 residues.

The J gene is TRBJ2-7, the V gene TRBV29-1, with D possibly being TRBD2 (6 bases). V was shortened by 4 bases and J by 9 bases, with 19 bases between the two germline ends. Germline values: CDR1 SQVTM, CDR2 ANQGSEA. The length of the CDR3 is 13 residues. CDR3 amino acids: CSVVAGGPSVQYF. The CDR3 DNA sequence: TGCAGCGTTGTCGCTGGAGGGCCGTCCGTGCAGTACTTC.

This clonotype is medium-sized in the sample. The chain employs TRBV7-9 and TRBJ1-1, with TRBD1 matching over 9 bases. Germline-derived CDR1 and CDR2 are SEHNR and FQNEAQ (reference sequence). The V gene end was trimmed by 1 base and the J gene end by 4 bases; junction bases not matched to a gene: 7. The CDR3 sequence is 16 residues long. The CDR3 region is CASSLGKGQGITEAFF. The CDR3 region has the DNA TGTGCCAGCAGCTTAGGGAAAGGACAGGGGATCACTGAAGCTTTCTTT.

For this clonotype: Given a much more abundant clone one base away, this may be a read error. The chain joins TRBV6-6 to TRBJ2-7, with unresolved D. V was clipped by 9 bases and J by 1 base, with 13 bases between them. Germline CDR1 is MNHNY and CDR2 is SVGAGI (reference sequence). This CDR3 region has 13 residues. The CDR3 region has the DNA TGTGCCAGTTCGGCAGTATCATCCTACGAGCAGTACTTC. This translates into CASSAVSSYEQYF.

The V and J genes are TRBV20-1 and TRBJ2-2; the D gene is possibly TRBD1 (5 bases). The CDR3 runs to 16 residues. Germline assignment: CDR1 DFQATT and CDR2 SNEGSKA (reference sequence). Between the trimmed V and J ends, which lost 0 bases and 8 bases, there was a span of 19 bases. CDR3 nucleotides: TGCAGTGCTAGAGAGTTCCGCAGGGCTGCCTCTGGGGAGCTGTTTTTT. Its protein product is CSAREFRRAASGELFF.